This TCR beta chain was identified in a study of post-analysis software for immune sequencing data. In the study overall: Courses of disease covered relapsing-remitting, secondary progressive and progressive-relapsing multiple sclerosis. Study-level findings and limits: Patients carried five TRBV segments more frequently than controls did, and TRBV5-6, TRBV5-1 and TRBV20-1 were among them. Controls showed significantly higher normalized Chao1 diversity than did multiple sclerosis patients. Co-batched samples clustered tightly together by F measure.

This clonotype was recorded a few times. Its specificity is not known. The CDR3 runs to 16 residues. J lost 6 bases, V lost 6 bases, and 14 bases had no gene match. Germline assignment: CDR1 MNHNY and CDR2 SVGAGI (reference sequence). TCR beta cDNA libraries had unique molecular identifiers. Roughly 500,000 cDNA molecules were obtained from roughly 1.1 to 9.2 million T cells. TCRdb passed the PCR reads through MiXCR, listing each CDR3 protein once. The repertoire consists of about 770,000 distinct CDR3 sequences, with around 46% occurring once and the leading ten covering around 4.7%. This receptor was obtained from a girl aged 10-17 years with multiple sclerosis. J is TRBJ2-1 and V is TRBV6-6; 7 bases map to TRBD2. Sequenced input: blood. The CDR3 coding sequence is TGTGCCAGCAGCCCTATAGCGGGCCCACACCCCAATGAGCAGTTCTTC. The encoded protein is CASSPIAGPHPNEQFF.